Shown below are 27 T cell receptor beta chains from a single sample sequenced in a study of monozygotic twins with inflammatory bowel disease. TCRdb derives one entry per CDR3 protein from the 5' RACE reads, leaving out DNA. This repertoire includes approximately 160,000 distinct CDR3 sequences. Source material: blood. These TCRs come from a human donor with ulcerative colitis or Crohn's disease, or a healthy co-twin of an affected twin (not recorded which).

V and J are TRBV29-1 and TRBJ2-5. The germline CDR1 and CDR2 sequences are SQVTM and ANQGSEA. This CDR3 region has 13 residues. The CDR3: CSVEDRLQETQYF.

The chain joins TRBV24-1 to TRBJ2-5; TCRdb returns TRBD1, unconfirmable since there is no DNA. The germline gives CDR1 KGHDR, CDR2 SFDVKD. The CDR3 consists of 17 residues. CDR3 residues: CATSDFQGARRLETQYF.

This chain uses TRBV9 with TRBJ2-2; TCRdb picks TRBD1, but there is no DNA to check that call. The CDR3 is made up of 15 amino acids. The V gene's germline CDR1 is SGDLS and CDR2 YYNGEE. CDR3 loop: CASSGRDSPTGELFF.

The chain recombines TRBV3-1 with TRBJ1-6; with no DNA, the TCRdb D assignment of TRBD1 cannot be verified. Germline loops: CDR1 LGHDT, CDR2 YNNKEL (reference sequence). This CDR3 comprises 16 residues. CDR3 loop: CASSHARWSYNSPLHF.

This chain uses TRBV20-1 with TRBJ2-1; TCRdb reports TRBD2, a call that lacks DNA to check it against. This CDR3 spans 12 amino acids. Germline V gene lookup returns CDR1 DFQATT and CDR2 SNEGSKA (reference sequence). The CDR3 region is CSASWRANEQFF.

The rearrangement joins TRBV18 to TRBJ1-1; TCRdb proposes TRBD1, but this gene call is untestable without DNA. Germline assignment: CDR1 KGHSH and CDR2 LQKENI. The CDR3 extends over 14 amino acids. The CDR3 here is CASSPLDRATEAFF.

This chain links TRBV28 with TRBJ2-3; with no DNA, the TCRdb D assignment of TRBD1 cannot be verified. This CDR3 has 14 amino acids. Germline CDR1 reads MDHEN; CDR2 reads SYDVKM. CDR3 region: CAWGRGRVADTQYF.

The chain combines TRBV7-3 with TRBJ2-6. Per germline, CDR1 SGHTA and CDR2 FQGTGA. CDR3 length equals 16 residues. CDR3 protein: CASSDLGLSGANVLTF.

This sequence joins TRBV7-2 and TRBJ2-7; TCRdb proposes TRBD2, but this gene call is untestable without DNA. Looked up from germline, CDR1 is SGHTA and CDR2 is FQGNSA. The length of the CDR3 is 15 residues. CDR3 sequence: CASSLGGTLTYEQYF. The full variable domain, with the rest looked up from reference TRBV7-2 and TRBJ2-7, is GAGVSQSPSNKVTEKGKDVELRCDPISGHTALYWYRQSLGQGLEFLIYFQGNSAPDKSGLPSDRFSAERTGGSVSTLTIQRTQQEDSAVYLCASSLGGTLTYEQYFGPGTRLTVT.

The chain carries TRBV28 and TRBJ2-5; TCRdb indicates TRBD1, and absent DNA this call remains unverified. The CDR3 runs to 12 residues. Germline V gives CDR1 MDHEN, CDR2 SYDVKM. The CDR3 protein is CASSIGQQTQYF. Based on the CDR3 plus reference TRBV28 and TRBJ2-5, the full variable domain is DVKVTQSSRYLVKRTGEKVFLECVQDMDHENMFWYRQDPGLGLRLIYFSYDVKMKEKGDIPEGYSVSREKKERFSLILESASTNQTSMYLCASSIGQQTQYFGPGTRLLVL.

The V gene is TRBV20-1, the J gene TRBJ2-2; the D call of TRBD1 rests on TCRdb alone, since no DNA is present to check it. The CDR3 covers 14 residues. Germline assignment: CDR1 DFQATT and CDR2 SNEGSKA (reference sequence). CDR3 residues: CSANRGGNTGELFF.

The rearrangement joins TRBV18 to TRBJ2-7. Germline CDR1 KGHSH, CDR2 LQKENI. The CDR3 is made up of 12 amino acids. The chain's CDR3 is CASSPETFEQYF.

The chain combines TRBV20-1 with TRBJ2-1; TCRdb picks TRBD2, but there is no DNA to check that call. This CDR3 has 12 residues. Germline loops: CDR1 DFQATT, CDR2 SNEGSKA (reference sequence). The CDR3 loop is CSARTSGSKQFF.

This CDR3 reads CATSRGTEETQYF. This chain joins TRBV15 and TRBJ2-5. The CDR3 totals 13 residues. The germline gives CDR1 LNHNV, CDR2 YYDKDF (reference sequence). Full variable domain (missing parts from reference TRBV15 and TRBJ2-5): DAMVIQNPRYQVTQFGKPVTLSCSQTLNHNVMYWYQQKSSQAPKLLFHYYDKDFNNEADTPDNFQSRRPNTSFCFLDIRSPGLGDTAMYLCATSRGTEETQYFGPGTRLLVL.

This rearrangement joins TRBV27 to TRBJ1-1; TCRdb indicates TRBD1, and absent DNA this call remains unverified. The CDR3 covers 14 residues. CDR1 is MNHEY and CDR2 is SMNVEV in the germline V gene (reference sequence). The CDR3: CASSSRQGGTEAFF.

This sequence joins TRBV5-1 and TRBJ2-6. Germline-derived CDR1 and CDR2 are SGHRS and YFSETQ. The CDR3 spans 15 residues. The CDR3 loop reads CASSFPRSGANVLTF.

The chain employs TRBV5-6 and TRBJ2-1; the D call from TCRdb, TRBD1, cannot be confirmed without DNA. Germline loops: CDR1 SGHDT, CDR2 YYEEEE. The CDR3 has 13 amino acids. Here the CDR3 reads CASRPGSYNEQFF.

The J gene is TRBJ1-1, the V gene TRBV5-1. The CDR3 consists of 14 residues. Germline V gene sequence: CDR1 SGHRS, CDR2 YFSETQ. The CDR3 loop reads CASSLNVPDTEAFF.

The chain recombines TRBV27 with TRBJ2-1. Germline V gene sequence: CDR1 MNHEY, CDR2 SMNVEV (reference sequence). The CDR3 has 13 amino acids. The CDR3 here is CASSLLTYNEQFF.

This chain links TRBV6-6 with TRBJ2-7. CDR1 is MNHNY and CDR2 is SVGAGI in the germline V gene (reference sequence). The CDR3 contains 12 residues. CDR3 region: CASSVQGTEQYF.

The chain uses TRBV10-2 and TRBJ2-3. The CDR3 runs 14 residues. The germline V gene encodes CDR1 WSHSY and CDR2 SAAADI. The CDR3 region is CASSDASSTDTQYF.

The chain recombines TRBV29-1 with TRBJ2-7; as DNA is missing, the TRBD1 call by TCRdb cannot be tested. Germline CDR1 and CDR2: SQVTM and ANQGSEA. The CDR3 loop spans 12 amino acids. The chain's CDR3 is CSVEGQGYEQYF.

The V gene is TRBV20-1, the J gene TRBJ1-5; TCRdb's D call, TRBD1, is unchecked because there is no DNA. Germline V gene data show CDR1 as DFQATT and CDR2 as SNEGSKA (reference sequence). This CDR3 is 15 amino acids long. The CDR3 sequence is CSARDRDSFNQPQHF.

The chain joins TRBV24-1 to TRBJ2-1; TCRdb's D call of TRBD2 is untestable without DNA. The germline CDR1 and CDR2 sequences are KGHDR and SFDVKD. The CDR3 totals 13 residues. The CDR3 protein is CATSDLRGGEQFF.

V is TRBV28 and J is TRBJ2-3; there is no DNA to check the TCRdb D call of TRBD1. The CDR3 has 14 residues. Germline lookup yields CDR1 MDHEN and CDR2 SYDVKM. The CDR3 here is CASSFGGSTDTQYF.

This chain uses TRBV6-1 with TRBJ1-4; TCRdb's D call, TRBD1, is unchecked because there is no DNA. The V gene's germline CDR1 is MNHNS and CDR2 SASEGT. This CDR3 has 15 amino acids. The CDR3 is CASSRQGGGNEKLFF.

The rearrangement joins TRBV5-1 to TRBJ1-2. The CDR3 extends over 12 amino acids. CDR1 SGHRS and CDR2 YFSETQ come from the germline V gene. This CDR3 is CASSLESSPHTF. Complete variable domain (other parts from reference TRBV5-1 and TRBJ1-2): KAGVTQTPRYLIKTRGQQVTLSCSPISGHRSVSWYQQTPGQGLQFLFEYFSETQRNKGNFPGRFSGRQFSNSRSEMNVSTLELGDSALYLCASSLESSPHTFGSGTRLTVV.